A single sample gave rise to the 18 T cell receptor beta chains below, sequenced in a study of T cells in Graves' hyperthyroidism and ophthalmopathy. Amplified regions were TCR beta CDR3 sequences from RNA transcripts. The HTBI primer set was used in a first-round RT-PCR of the TCR CDR3. TCRdb fed the multiplex PCR reads into MiXCR, producing one record per CDR3 protein. The table has a few hundred thousand distinct CDR3 sequences, 15% to 20% seen once. The sequenced material came from blood. The receptor source for this set is a woman in her forties with Graves' ophthalmopathy.

This clonotype was recorded many times. This rearrangement joins TRBV7-2 to TRBJ1-3, with 8 bases identical to TRBD1. V was clipped by 2 bases and J by 2 bases; unmatched bases: 2. Germline lookup yields CDR1 SGHTA and CDR2 FQGNSA. The CDR3 contains 15 residues. The DNA of the CDR3 is TGTGCCAGCAGCTTACAGGGGGCCGCTGGAAACACCATATATTTT. Protein: CASSLQGAAGNTIYF.

This chain uses TRBV6-1 with TRBJ1-5; no clear D. This CDR3 has 14 amino acids. V lost 6 bases and J 7 bases, leaving 16 bases between the germline ends. From germline, CDR1 is MNHNS and CDR2 SASEGT. The CDR3 DNA reads as TGTGCCAGCAGGCCCACGGGAGAAAGCCAGCCCCAGCATTTT. Translation gives CASRPTGESQPQHF.

This clonotype was counted many times. V is TRBV11-2 and J is TRBJ2-7; the match to TRBD1 covers 9 bases. V gave up 4 bases and J gave up 2 bases; unmatched junction bases: 12. This CDR3 comprises 17 residues. Germline V gene data show CDR1 as SGHAT and CDR2 as FQNNGV. The CDR3 bases are TGTGCCAGCAGCTCCACAGGGGGCGGTCTCGGAACCTACGAGCAGTACTTC. Protein sequence: CASSSTGGGLGTYEQYF.

This clonotype came up many times. This sequence joins TRBV2 and TRBJ1-3, with TRBD1 matching over 7 bases. Germline V CDR1 and CDR2: SNHLY, FYNNEI. The CDR3 is 13 residues long. The V and J ends lost 8 bases and 4 bases, in that order; junction bases with no gene match: 5. CDR3 residues: CASGRGQGNTIYF. CDR3 bases: TGTGCCAGCGGGAGGGGGCAAGGAAACACCATATATTTT. The entire variable domain, with the rest obtained from reference TRBV2 and TRBJ1-3, is as follows: EPEVTQTPSHQVTQMGQEVILRCVPISNHLYFYWYRQILGQKVEFLVSFYNNEISEKSEIFDDQFSVERPDGSNFTLKIRSTKLEDSAMYFCASGRGQGNTIYFGEGSWLTVV.

This clonotype came up many times. The chain recombines TRBV7-2 with TRBJ1-2; perhaps TRBD1 as D (5 bases). CDR3 length: 16 residues. V lost 5 bases and J 8 bases, leaving 24 bases between the germline ends. Germline V gene lookup returns CDR1 SGHTA and CDR2 FQGNSA. CDR3 bases: TGTGCCAGCAGCCCCCTTGCCCAGGGAAGCGTACGGGGCTACACCTTC. It specifies CASSPLAQGSVRGYTF. Based on the CDR3 plus reference TRBV7-2 and TRBJ1-2, the full variable domain is GAGVSQSPSNKVTEKGKDVELRCDPISGHTALYWYRQSLGQGLEFLIYFQGNSAPDKSGLPSDRFSAERTGGSVSTLTIQRTQQEDSAVYLCASSPLAQGSVRGYTFGSGTRLTVV.

This chain links TRBV14 with TRBJ2-7; TRBD1 might be the D (6 bases). Per the germline V gene, CDR1 is SGHDN and CDR2 is FVKESK. The CDR3 totals 15 residues. V was clipped by 2 bases and J by 6 bases, with 17 bases between them. DNA of the CDR3: TGTGCCAGCAGCCAACGACAGGTTAGTGGAGGCGAGCAGTACTTC. It yields the protein CASSQRQVSGGEQYF.

The rearrangement joins TRBV19 to TRBJ1-3; D is unresolved. There are 15 residues in the CDR3. Germline CDR1 reads LNHDA; CDR2 reads SQIVND (reference sequence). V was pared by 2 bases and J by 8 bases, with 16 bases between. The CDR3 reads CASSIRARPEDTIYF. Here the CDR3 DNA reads TGTGCCAGTAGTATAAGGGCCAGACCGGAGGACACCATATATTTT.

This clonotype was counted only a few times. The rearrangement joins TRBV10-3 to TRBJ2-5; D is tentatively TRBD1 or TRBD2 (6 bases each). The length of the CDR3 is 13 residues. Germline CDR1 reads ENHRY; CDR2 reads SYGVKD. V dropped 5 bases and J dropped 2 bases, with 9 bases sitting between them. The chain's CDR3 is CAISTGTQETQYF. The CDR3, as DNA: TGTGCCATCAGTACAGGGACTCAAGAGACCCAGTACTTC.

The gene calls are TRBV29-1 and TRBJ2-7; 8 positions agree with TRBD2. The CDR3 length is 13 residues. Per the germline V gene, CDR1 is SQVTM and CDR2 is ANQGSEA. The ends lost 3 bases at V and 4 bases at J; junction bases unmatched: 5. CDR3 sequence reads: CSVDSGGRYEQYF. CDR3 DNA: TGCAGCGTTGATTCGGGAGGGAGGTACGAGCAGTACTTC.

This clonotype showed up many times. V usage is TRBV6-1 and J usage is TRBJ2-7; 7 bases line up with TRBD1. V was clipped by 6 bases and J by 3 bases; unmatched bases: 11. The CDR3 contains 15 residues. Germline-derived CDR1 and CDR2 are MNHNS and SASEGT. This CDR3 reads CASSPTGNPIYEQYF. The CDR3 DNA reads as TGTGCCAGCAGCCCGACAGGGAATCCGATCTACGAGCAGTACTTC.

This clonotype was recorded many times. J is TRBJ2-7 and V is TRBV27; maybe TRBD1 (6 bases). Trimming left V 5 bases short and J 0 bases short, with 14 bases between. From germline, CDR1 is MNHEY and CDR2 SMNVEV (reference sequence). CDR3 size: 15 residues. The CDR3 DNA reads TGTGCCAGCAGTAGGAAGGGGGACACCTCCTACGAGCAGTACTTC. It yields the protein CASSRKGDTSYEQYF.

The chain couples TRBV6-5 to TRBJ2-2; 7 nucleotides agree with TRBD1. CDR3 size: 14 residues. Germline CDR1 reads MNHEY; CDR2 reads SVGAGI. Unmatched junction bases numbered 2, after V lost 4 bases and J lost 3 bases. This CDR3 reads CASSWDRYTGELFF. DNA for the CDR3: TGTGCCAGCAGTTGGGACAGATACACCGGGGAGCTGTTTTTT.

In DNA form, the CDR3 reads TGTGCCAGCAGTTTAAATCGACTAGCTGCTTCCTACGAGCAGTACTTC. Translated: CASSLNRLAASYEQYF. The genes are TRBV27 and TRBJ2-7; 7 nucleotides align to TRBD2. The V gene end was trimmed by 2 bases and the J gene end by 1 base; junction bases not matched to a gene: 8. The CDR3 length is 16 residues. Germline values: CDR1 MNHEY, CDR2 SMNVEV (reference sequence).

This clonotype occurred many times. The genes are TRBV19 and TRBJ1-1; D remains ambiguous. Germline V gene lookup returns CDR1 LNHDA and CDR2 SQIVND (reference sequence). The CDR3 length is 15 residues. V dropped 6 bases and J dropped 3 bases, with 17 bases sitting between them. The CDR3 sequence: CASSLPSGTYTEAFF. The CDR3 region has the DNA TGTGCCAGTAGCCTACCCTCTGGAACCTACACTGAAGCTTTCTTT.

This clonotype was seen at least ten times. The chain has TRBV29-1 and TRBJ2-2, with D possibly being TRBD1 or TRBD2 (6 bases each). Germline values: CDR1 SQVTM, CDR2 ANQGSEA. The CDR3 extends over 15 amino acids. The ends were cut back, 6 bases at V and 1 base at J, with 15 bases in the middle. The CDR3 region is CSVPVGGMNTGELFF. CDR3 sequence (DNA): TGCAGCGTCCCCGTCGGGGGCATGAACACCGGGGAGCTGTTTTTT.

This clonotype showed up many times. This chain connects TRBV5-1 to TRBJ2-7; D gene uncertain. Trimming left V 0 bases short and J 6 bases short, with 10 bases between. Germline-derived CDR1 and CDR2 are SGHRS and YFSETQ. The CDR3 is 13 residues long. For the CDR3, the DNA is TGCGCCAGCAGCTTGGATGCGGTGGGCGAGCAGTACTTC. This codes for CASSLDAVGEQYF.

This clonotype was seen ten or more times. This chain links TRBV6-2 or TRBV6-3 with TRBJ1-3; 12 nucleotides line up with TRBD1. The ends lost 6 bases at V and 0 bases at J; junction bases unmatched: 15. This CDR3 has 20 amino acids. Germline V lookup: CDR1 MNHEY, CDR2 SVGEGT. The CDR3 DNA follows: TGTGCCAGCAGAATTAAGGGGACAGGGGGCCCGTATGTCTCTGGAAACACCATATATTTT. Its translation: CASRIKGTGGPYVSGNTIYF.

This clonotype was seen at least ten times. The chain combines TRBV6-2 or TRBV6-3 with TRBJ2-7, with D unresolved. This CDR3 is 16 amino acids long. Trimming left V 0 bases short and J 2 bases short, with 14 bases between. Germline CDR1 and CDR2: MNHEY and SVGEGT. The CDR3 DNA reads TGTGCCAGCAGTTACTCTCCCCGGGTCGATACCTACGAGCAGTACTTC. Its protein product is CASSYSPRVDTYEQYF.